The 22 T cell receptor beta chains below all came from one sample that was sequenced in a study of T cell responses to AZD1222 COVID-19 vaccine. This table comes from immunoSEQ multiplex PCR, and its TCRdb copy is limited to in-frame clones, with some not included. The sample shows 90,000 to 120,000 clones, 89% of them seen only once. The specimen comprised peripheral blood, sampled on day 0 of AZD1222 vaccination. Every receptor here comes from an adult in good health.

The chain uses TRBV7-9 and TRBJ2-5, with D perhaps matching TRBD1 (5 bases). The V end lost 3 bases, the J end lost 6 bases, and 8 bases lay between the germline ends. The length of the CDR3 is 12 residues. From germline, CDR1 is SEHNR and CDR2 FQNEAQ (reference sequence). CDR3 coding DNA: TGTGCCAGCAGCTTGCAGGGAAAGACCCAGTACTTC. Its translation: CASSLQGKTQYF.

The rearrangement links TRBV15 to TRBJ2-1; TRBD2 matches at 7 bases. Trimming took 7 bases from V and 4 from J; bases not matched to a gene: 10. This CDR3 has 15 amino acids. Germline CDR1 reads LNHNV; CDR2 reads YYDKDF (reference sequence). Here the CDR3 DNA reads TGTGCCACCAAATCAACTAGCGAGACTTACAATGAGCAGTTCTTC. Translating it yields CATKSTSETYNEQFF.

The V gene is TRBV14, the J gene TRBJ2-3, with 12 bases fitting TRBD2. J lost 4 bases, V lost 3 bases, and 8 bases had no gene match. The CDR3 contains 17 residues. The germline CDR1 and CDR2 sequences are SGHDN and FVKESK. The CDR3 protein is CASSHRLAGVGADTQYF. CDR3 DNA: TGTGCCAGCAGCCATCGACTAGCGGGAGTCGGCGCAGATACGCAGTATTTT.

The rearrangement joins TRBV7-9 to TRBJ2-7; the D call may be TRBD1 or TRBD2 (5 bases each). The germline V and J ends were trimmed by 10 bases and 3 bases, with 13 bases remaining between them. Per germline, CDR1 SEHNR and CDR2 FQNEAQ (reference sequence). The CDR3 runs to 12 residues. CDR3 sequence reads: CATQTADYEQYF. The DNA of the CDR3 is TGTGCCACCCAGACAGCGGACTACGAGCAGTACTTC.

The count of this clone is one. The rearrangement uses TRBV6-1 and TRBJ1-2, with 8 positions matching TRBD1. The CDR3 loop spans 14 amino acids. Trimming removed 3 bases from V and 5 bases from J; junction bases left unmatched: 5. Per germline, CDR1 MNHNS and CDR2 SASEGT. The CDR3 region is CASSEYRGNYGYTF. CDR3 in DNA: TGTGCCAGCAGTGAGTACAGGGGGAATTATGGCTACACCTTC.

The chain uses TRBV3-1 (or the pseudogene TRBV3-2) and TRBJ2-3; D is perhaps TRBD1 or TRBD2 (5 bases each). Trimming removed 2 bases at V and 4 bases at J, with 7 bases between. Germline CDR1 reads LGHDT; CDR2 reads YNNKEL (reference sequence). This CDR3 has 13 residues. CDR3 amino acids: CASSQRDPDTQYF. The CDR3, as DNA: TGTGCCAGCAGCCAAAGGGACCCAGATACGCAGTATTTT.

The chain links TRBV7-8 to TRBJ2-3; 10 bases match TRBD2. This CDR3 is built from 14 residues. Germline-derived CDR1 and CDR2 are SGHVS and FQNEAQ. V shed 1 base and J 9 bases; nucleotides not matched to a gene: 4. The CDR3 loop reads CASSLVLAGATQYF. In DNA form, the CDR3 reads TGTGCCAGCAGCTTAGTGCTAGCGGGAGCAACGCAGTATTTT.

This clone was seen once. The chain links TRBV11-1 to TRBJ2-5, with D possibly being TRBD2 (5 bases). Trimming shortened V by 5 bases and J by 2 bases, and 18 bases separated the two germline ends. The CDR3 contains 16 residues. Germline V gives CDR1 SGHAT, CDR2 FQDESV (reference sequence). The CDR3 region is CASSPRGPGGQETQYF. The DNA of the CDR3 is TGTGCCAGCAGCCCCCGCGGCCCAGGCGGGCAAGAGACCCAGTACTTC.

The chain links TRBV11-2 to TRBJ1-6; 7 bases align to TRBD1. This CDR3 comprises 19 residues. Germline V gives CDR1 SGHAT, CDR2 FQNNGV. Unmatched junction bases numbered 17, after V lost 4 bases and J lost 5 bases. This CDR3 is CASSSRRGQSYGHNSPLHF. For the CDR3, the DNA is TGTGCCAGCAGCTCCAGGCGGGGACAGAGCTACGGGCATAATTCACCCCTCCACTTT.

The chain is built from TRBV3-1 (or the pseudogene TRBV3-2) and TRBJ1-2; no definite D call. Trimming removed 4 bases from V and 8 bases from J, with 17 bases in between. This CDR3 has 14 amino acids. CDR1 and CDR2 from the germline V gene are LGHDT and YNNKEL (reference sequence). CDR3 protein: CASSRRTGCGGYTF. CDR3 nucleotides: TGTGCCAGCAGCCGGCGGACCGGATGTGGAGGCTACACCTTC.

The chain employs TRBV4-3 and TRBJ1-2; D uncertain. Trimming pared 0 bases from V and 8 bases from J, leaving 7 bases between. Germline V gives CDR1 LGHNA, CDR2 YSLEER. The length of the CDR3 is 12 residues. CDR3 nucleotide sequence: TGCGCCAGCAGCCAAGAGGGCAGCGGCTACACCTTC. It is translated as CASSQEGSGYTF.

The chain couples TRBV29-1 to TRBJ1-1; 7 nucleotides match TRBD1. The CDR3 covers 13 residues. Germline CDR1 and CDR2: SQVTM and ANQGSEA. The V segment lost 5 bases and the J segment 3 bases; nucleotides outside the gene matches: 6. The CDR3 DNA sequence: TGCAGCGTTTTCGGGACAGTTGACACTGAAGCTTTCTTT. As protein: CSVFGTVDTEAFF.

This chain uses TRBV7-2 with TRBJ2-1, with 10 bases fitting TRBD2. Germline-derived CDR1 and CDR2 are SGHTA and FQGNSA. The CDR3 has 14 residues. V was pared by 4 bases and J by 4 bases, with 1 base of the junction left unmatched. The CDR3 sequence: CASSWTSGYNEQFF. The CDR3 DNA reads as TGTGCCAGCAGCTGGACTAGCGGTTACAATGAGCAGTTCTTC.

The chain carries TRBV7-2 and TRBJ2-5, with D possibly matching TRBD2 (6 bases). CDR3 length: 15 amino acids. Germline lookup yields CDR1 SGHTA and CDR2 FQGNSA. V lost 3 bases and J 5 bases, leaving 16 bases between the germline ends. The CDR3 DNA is TGTGCCAGCAGCTTGGGGCGGGGTTACGGGGAGACCCAGTACTTC. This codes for CASSLGRGYGETQYF.

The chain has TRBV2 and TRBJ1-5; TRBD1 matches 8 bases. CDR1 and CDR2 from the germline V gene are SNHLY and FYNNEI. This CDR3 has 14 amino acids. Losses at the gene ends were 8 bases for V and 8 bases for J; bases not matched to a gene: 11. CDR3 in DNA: TGTGCCAGCGAAACGACAGGGGTTATTGAGCCCCAGCATTTT. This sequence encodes CASETTGVIEPQHF.

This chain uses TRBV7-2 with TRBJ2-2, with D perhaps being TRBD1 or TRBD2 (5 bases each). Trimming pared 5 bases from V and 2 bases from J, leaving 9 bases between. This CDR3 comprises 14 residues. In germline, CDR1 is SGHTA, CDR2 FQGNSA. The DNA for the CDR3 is TGTGCCAGCAGCCCGGGACCAAACACCGGGGAGCTGTTTTTT. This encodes CASSPGPNTGELFF.

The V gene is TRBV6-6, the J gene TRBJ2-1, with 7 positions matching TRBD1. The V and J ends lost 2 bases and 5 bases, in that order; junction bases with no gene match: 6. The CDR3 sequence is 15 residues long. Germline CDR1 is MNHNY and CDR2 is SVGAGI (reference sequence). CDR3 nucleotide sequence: TGTGCCAGCAGTTACGGGGACAGCCTTAACAATGAGCAGTTCTTC. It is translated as CASSYGDSLNNEQFF.

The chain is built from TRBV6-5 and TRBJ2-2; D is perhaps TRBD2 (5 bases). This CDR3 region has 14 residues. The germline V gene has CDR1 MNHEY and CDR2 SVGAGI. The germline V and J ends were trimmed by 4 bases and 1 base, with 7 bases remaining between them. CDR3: CASSWRQNTGELFF. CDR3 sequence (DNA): TGTGCCAGCAGTTGGAGGCAGAACACCGGGGAGCTGTTTTTT.

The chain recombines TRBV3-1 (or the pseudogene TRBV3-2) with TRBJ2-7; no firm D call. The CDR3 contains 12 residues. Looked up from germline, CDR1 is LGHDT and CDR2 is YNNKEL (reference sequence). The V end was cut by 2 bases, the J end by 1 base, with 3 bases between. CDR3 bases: TGTGCCAGCAGCCAACTATCCTACGAGCAGTACTTC. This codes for CASSQLSYEQYF.

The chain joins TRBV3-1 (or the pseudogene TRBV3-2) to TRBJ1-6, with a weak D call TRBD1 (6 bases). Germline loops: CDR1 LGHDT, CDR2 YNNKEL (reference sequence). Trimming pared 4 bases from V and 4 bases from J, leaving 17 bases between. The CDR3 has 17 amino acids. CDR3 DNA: TGTGCCAGCAGCCCTCTCCTCAGGGGACATTATAATTCACCCCTCCACTTT. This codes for CASSPLLRGHYNSPLHF.

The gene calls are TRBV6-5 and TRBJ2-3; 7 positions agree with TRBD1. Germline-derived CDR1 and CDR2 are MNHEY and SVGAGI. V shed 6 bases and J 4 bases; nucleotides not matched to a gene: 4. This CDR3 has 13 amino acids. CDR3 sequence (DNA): TGTGCCAGCAGGACAGGGCTCCCAGATACGCAGTATTTT. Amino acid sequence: CASRTGLPDTQYF.

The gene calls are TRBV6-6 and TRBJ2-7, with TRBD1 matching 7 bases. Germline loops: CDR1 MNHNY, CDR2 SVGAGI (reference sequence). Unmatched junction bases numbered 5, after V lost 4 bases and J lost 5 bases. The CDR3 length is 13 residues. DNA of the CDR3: TGTGCCAGCAGTTCCAGGGGGATGAACGAGCAGTACTTC. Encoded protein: CASSSRGMNEQYF.